This T cell receptor beta chain was sequenced in a study of cytomegalovirus exposure and HLA in healthy donors. Notes on the study in general: CMV serostatus was the only immune exposure information that was available.

Primers for the PCR totalled 60 Vbeta and 13 Jbeta. As originally analysed: Unique TCR beta chains totaled approximately 83 million in a later count, with around 10 million of them shared. Sequencing used immunoSEQ multiplex PCR; TCRdb keeps in-frame clones, though not all of them. Clone size and V and J calls were adopted from that table, with D and trimming inferred from the DNA. The top ten clones hold 5% to 6.5% of a sample with 85,000 to 130,000 clones, over 9.5% of them seen once. Trimming took 1 base from V and 6 from J, leaving 14 bases between them. The germline gives CDR1 SQVTM, CDR2 ANQGSEA. The CDR3 extends over 14 amino acids. In this sample, this clone turned up a few times. The antigen is undetermined.

Sequences were obtained from PBMCs. This clonotype was obtained from a man aged 40-49 years in good health and CMV-seropositive. The rearrangement links TRBV29-1 to TRBJ2-3; D is uncertain. CDR3 region: CSVEGSSNRDTQYF. The CDR3 bases are TGCAGCGTTGAAGGTTCTTCCAATCGGGATACGCAGTATTTT.